This T cell receptor (beta chain) is drawn from a study of blood T cell repertoires in COVID-19. V was shortened by 3 bases and J by 2 bases, with 7 bases between the two germline ends. The CDR3 loop spans 13 amino acids. CDR1 SGHTA and CDR2 FQGTGA come from the germline V gene. Using immunoSEQ multiplex PCR, the repertoire was profiled, and TCRdb retains in-frame clones only, with some absent. The sample has 250,000 to 300,000 clones; roughly 90% are singletons. V usage is TRBV7-3 and J usage is TRBJ2-5, with D maybe TRBD1 (6 bases). Sequences were obtained from peripheral blood. The sequence was collected from a woman in her thirties with COVID-19, enrolled during active disease. The CDR3 DNA is TGTGCCAGCAGCTTTGACAGGCAAGAGACCCAGTACTTC. Translation gives CASSFDRQETQYF.